These T cell receptor beta chains were read from a single sample in a study of response to subunit inactivated influenza vaccine. MiXCR, applied by TCRdb to the RT-PCR reads, yields one record per CDR3 protein. The sample carries 650,000 to 800,000 distinct CDR3 sequences, roughly 18% recorded once. This material consisted of PBMCs from blood, taken more than 4 days after vaccination. These TCRs come from a man in his forties or fifties who received an inactivated influenza vaccine. The CDR3 runs from the conserved cysteine through the conserved F or W. D genes are given only for firm matches. A row's size may be missing; if present it is once, few, many or a size class.

few	TRBD2	TRBV9	TRBJ2-5	TGTGCCAGCAGCGTAGGGTTGGGGGGGGGACCTTCTAAAGAGACCCAGTACTTC	CASSVGLGGGPSKETQYF
many	-	TRBV7-2	TRBJ1-1	TGTGCCAGCAGCCCGAACCTACAAGGGTACACTGAAGCTTTCTTT	CASSPNLQGYTEAFF
many	TRBD2	TRBV24-1	TRBJ2-1	TGTGCCACCAGTTCCGGCGGGGGACCCTACAATGAGCAGTTCTTC	CATSSGGGPYNEQFF
-	-	TRBV6-2/TRBV6-3	TRBJ2-5	TGTGCCAGCAGTACCTCACTAAGGTACCAAGAGACCCAGTACTTC	CASSTSLRYQETQYF
-	TRBD1	TRBV20-1	TRBJ2-7	TGCAGTGCTAGATCTGAGGGGACAGTTACCTCCGAGCAGTACTTC	CSARSEGTVTSEQYF
once	-	TRBV7-2	TRBJ2-3	TGTGCCAGCAGCTTAGCGGGAGGTGTCCCCGATACGCAGTATTTT	CASSLAGGVPDTQYF
few	-	TRBV7-8	TRBJ2-5	TGTGCCAGCAGCAGACTGGTGACCCAAGAGACCCAGTACTTC	CASSRLVTQETQYF
few	TRBD2	TRBV7-2	TRBJ2-7	TGTGCCAGCAGCTTAGAGGGACTAGCGGTCTACGAGCAGTACTTC	CASSLEGLAVYEQYF
-	TRBD2	TRBV7-8	TRBJ2-5	TGTGCCAGCAGCCGTTGGGAGGGGCGGAGTTTAGAGACCCAGTACTTC	CASSRWEGRSLETQYF
-	-	TRBV25-1	TRBJ2-2	TGTGCCAGCCTAGGTGGCGGGGAGCTGTTTTTT	CASLGGGELFF
few	TRBD2	TRBV5-5	TRBJ2-1	TGTGCCAGCAGCATAATAGCCGGGACTAGCGGGAGGAACAATGAGCAGTTCTTC	CASSIIAGTSGRNNEQFF
few	-	TRBV24-1	TRBJ2-7	TGTGCCACCACCAGGTGCTCCTACGAGCAGTACTTC	CATTRCSYEQYF
-	TRBD2	TRBV20-1	TRBJ2-7	TGCAGTGCAATGACTAGCGGGACCTTGAGGGAGCAGTACTTC	CSAMTSGTLREQYF
-	TRBD1	TRBV5-1	TRBJ1-6	TGCGCCAGCAGCTCACAGGGGACGTTGTTAGGATCACCCCTCCACTTT	CASSSQGTLLGSPLHF
-	-	TRBV6-2/TRBV6-3	TRBJ2-7	TGTGCCAGCCAGAGCGGATACGAGCAGTACTTC	CASQSGYEQYF
-	-	TRBV5-1	TRBJ1-1	TGCGCCAGCAGCTTGCTAATGGGGGAGAACACTGAAGCTTTCTTT	CASSLLMGENTEAFF
few	TRBD1	TRBV11-2	TRBJ2-7	TGTGCCAGCAGCAAATACCGGGACAGGGTCTACGAGCAGTACTTC	CASSKYRDRVYEQYF